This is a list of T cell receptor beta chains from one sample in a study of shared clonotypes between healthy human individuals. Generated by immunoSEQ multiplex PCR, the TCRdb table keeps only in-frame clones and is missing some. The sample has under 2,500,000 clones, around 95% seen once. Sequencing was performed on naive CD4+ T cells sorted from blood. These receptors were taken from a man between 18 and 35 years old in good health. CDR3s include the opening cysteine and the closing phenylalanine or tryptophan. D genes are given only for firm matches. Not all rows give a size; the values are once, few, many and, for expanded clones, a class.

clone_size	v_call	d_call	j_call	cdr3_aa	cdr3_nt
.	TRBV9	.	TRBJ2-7	CASNQEGAAYEQYF	TGTGCCAGCAACCAGGAAGGGGCGGCCTACGAGCAGTACTTC
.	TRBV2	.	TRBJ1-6	CASGDDYNSPLHF	TGTGCCAGCGGGGACGATTATAATTCACCCCTCCACTTT
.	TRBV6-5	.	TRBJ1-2	CASRWSSPNYGYTF	TGTGCCAGCAGGTGGTCCTCTCCAAACTATGGCTACACCTTC
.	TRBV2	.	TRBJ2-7	CASMNARRGSYEQYF	TGTGCCAGCATGAATGCACGGAGGGGCTCCTACGAGCAGTACTTC
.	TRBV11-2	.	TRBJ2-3	CASSRGATDTQYF	TGTGCCAGCAGCCGAGGGGCCACAGATACGCAGTATTTT
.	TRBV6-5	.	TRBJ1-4	CASSYSKGPGEKLFF	TGTGCCAGCAGTTACTCGAAAGGGCCCGGGGAAAAACTGTTTTTT
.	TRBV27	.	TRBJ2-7	CASSLKKGRGNSYEQYF	TGTGCCAGCAGTTTAAAGAAAGGTCGAGGGAACTCCTACGAGCAGTACTTC
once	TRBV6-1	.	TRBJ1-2	CASSEARLYGYTF	TGTGCCAGCAGTGAAGCGCGCCTCTATGGCTACACCTTC
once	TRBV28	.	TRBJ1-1	CASIRQEAFF	TGTGCCAGCATCCGACAGGAAGCTTTCTTT
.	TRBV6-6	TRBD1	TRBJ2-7	CASRIPTGGSYEQYF	TGTGCCAGCAGAATACCGACAGGGGGATCCTACGAGCAGTACTTC
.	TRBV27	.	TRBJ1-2	CASSFTGNYGYTF	TGTGCCAGCAGTTTCACAGGGAACTATGGCTACACCTTC
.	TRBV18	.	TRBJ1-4	CASSPPSRREKLFF	TGTGCCAGCTCACCACCGAGTCGCCGGGAAAAACTGTTTTTT